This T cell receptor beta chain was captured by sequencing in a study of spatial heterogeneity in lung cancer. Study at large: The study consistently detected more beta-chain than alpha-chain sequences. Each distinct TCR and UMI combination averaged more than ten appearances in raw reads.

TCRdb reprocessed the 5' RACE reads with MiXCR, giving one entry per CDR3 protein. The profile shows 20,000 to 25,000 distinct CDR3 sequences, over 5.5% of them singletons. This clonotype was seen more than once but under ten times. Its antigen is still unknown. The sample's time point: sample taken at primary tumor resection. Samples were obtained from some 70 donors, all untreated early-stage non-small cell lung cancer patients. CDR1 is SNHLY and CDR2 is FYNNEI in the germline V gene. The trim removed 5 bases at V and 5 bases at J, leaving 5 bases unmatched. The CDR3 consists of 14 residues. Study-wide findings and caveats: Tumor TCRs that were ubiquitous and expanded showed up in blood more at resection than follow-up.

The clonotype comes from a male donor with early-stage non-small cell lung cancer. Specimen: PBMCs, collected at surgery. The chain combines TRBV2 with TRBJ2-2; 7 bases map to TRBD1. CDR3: CASSLRGQTGELFF. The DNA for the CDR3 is TGTGCCAGCAGTCTAAGGGGGCAGACCGGGGAGCTGTTTTTT.